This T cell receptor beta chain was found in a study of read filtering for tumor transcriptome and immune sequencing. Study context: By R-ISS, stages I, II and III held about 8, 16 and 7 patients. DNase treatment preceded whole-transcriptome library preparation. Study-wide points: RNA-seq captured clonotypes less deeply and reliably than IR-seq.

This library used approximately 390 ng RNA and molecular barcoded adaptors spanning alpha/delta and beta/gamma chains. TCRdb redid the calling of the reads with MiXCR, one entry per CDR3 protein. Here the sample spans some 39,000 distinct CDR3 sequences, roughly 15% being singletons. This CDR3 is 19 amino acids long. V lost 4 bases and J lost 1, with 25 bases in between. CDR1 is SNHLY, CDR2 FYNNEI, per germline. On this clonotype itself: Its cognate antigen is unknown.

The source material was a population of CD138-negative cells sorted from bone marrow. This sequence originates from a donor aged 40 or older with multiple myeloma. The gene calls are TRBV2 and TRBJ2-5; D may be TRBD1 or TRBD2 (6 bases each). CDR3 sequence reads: CASSAKAGWRGSSQETQYF. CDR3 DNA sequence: TGTGCCAGCAGTGCGAAAGCCGGGTGGAGGGGGTCTAGCCAAGAGACCCAGTACTTC.